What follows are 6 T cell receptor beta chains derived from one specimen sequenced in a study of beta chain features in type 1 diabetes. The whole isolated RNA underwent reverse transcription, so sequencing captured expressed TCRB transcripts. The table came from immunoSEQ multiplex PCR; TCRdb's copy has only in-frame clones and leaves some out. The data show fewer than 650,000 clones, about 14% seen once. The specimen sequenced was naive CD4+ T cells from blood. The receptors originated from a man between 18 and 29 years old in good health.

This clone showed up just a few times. In nucleotides, the CDR3 is TGTGCCAGCAGCGCCAGGAGGTCATCGGGCGAGCAGTACTTC. Its translation: CASSARRSSGEQYF. This sequence joins TRBV9 and TRBJ2-7, with TRBD2 as a possible D gene (5 bases). Germline V CDR1 and CDR2: SGDLS, YYNGEE. This CDR3 has 14 residues. Deletions cut 3 bases from V and 6 bases from J, with 16 bases between.

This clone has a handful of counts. CDR3 residues: CASGSSGATDTQYF. DNA for the CDR3: TGTGCTAGTGGTTCAAGCGGGGCCACAGATACGCAGTATTTT. This chain connects TRBV12-5 to TRBJ2-3; 7 bases are a match to TRBD2. CDR1 is LGHNT, CDR2 FRNRAP, per germline. The CDR3 is 14 amino acids. The junction had 3 bases not matched to a gene; V was cut back by 4 bases and J by 2 bases.

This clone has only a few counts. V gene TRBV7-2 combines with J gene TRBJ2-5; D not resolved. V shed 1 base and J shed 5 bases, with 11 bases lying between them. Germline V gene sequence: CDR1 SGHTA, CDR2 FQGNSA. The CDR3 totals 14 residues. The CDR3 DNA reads TGTGCCAGCAGCTTAGGCAGGCTATCTGAGACCCAGTACTTC. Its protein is CASSLGRLSETQYF.

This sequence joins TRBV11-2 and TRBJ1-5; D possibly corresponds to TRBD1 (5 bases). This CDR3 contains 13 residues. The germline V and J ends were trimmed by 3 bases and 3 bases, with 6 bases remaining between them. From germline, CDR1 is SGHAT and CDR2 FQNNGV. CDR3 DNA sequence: TGTGCCAGCAGCTTGACAGACAATCAGCCCCAGCATTTT. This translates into CASSLTDNQPQHF.

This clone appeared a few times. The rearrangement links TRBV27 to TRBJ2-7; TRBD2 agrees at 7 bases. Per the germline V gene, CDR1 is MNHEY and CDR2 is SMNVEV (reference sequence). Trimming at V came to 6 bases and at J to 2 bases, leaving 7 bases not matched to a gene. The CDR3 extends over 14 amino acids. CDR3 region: CASRTSGVAYEQYF. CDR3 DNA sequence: TGTGCCAGCAGGACGAGCGGGGTTGCCTACGAGCAGTACTTC.

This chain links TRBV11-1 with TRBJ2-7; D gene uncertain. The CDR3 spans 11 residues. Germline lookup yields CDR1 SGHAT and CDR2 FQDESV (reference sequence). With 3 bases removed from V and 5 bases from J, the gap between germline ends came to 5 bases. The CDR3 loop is CASSFDHEQYF. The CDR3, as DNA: TGTGCCAGCAGCTTTGACCACGAGCAGTACTTC. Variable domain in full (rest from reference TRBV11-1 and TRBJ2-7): EAEVAQSPRYKITEKSQAVAFWCDPISGHATLYWYRQILGQGPELLVQFQDESVVDDSQLPKDRFSAERLKGVDSTLKIQPAELGDSAMYLCASSFDHEQYFGPGTRLTVT.